A single sample gave rise to the 22 T cell receptor beta chains below, sequenced in a study of shared clonotypes between healthy human individuals. Only in-frame clones appear in the TCRdb table, and some are missing; sequencing was by immunoSEQ multiplex PCR. The sample consists of 2 million to 2.5 million clones, just under 95% of them appearing once. As defined, naive CD8 cells were CD45RO-negative and positively selected for CCR7, with terminally differentiated effector memory CD45RA+ cells excluded. Sequencing was performed on naive CD8+ T cells sorted from blood. All receptors derive from a man aged 18 to 29 in good health.

CDR3 protein: CASSLPVGPLDEQFF. CDR3 nucleotides: TGTGCCAGCAGCTTACCGGTAGGTCCCTTGGATGAGCAGTTCTTC. The chain recombines TRBV7-9 with TRBJ2-1, with unresolved D. V was trimmed by 2 bases and J by 8 bases, leaving 16 bases between them. Germline loops: CDR1 SEHNR, CDR2 FQNEAQ (reference sequence). This CDR3 comprises 15 residues.

The V gene is TRBV4-1, the J gene TRBJ2-2; 8 nucleotides match TRBD2. V shed 5 bases, J shed 5 bases, and the junction held 16 bases outside the gene matches. CDR3 length equals 18 residues. CDR1 and CDR2 from the germline V gene are MGHRA and YSYEKL. The CDR3 is CASSVTLPGLVKTGELFF. The CDR3 coding sequence is TGCGCCAGCAGCGTTACACTTCCGGGACTAGTGAAAACCGGGGAGCTGTTTTTT.

The J gene is TRBJ2-7, the V gene TRBV27, with a tentative D call TRBD1 (5 bases). The V and J ends lost 5 bases and 1 base respectively, with 12 bases between them. The CDR3 is made up of 14 amino acids. Germline V lookup: CDR1 MNHEY, CDR2 SMNVEV (reference sequence). The CDR3 DNA sequence: TGTGCCAGCAGTCCTTACAGGTTATCCTACGAGCAGTACTTC. This translates into CASSPYRLSYEQYF.

The rearrangement joins TRBV4-3 to TRBJ2-1; TRBD2 aligns across 7 bases. With V trimmed by 0 bases and J by 2 bases, 7 bases remained unmatched. Germline loops: CDR1 LGHNA, CDR2 YSLEER. The CDR3 is 17 amino acids. CDR3: CASSQDYPSGAYNEQFF. CDR3 bases: TGCGCCAGCAGCCAAGATTATCCTAGCGGAGCCTACAATGAGCAGTTCTTC.

In regard to this clone: The limits of the CDR3 on the DNA are not certain, so only TCRdb's listed CDR3 is given. This chain links TRBV7-8 with TRBJ1-5. The CDR3 is 16 amino acids long, termini counted. The germline CDR1 and CDR2 sequences are SGHVS and FQNEAQ. The CDR3 here is CASSSTLGGINQPQHF.

This chain links TRBV6-1 with TRBJ2-7; TRBD1 aligns across 8 bases. The CDR3 loop spans 15 amino acids. Germline CDR1 reads MNHNS; CDR2 reads SASEGT. Trimming removed 2 bases from V and 3 bases from J; junction bases left unmatched: 6. This CDR3 reads CASSEYSGQGYEQYF. The CDR3 nucleotides read TGTGCCAGCAGTGAATACAGCGGACAGGGCTACGAGCAGTACTTC.

The V call is TRBV27, the J call TRBJ1-4; 7 bases align to TRBD1. Per the germline V gene, CDR1 is MNHEY and CDR2 is SMNVEV (reference sequence). The CDR3 covers 15 residues. V lost 5 bases, J lost 7 bases, and 10 bases stayed unmatched. This CDR3 reads CASSPQNRGAEKLFF. DNA of the CDR3: TGTGCCAGCAGTCCCCAAAACAGGGGCGCTGAAAAACTGTTTTTT.

This rearrangement joins TRBV5-6 to TRBJ2-6, with TRBD1 as a possible D gene (5 bases). Germline CDR1 and CDR2: SGHDT and YYEEEE. The CDR3 sequence is 16 residues long. Deletions cut 4 bases from V and 0 bases from J, with 11 bases between. CDR3 sequence (DNA): TGTGCCAGCAGCCCTTGGGGCGTCTCTGGGGCCAACGTCCTGACTTTC. Protein product: CASSPWGVSGANVLTF.

The chain is built from TRBV6-5 and TRBJ2-1; maybe TRBD1 (7 bases). This CDR3 contains 14 residues. V lost 6 bases, J lost 7 bases, and 16 bases lay in between. CDR1 and CDR2 from the germline V gene are MNHEY and SVGAGI. The CDR3 protein is CASSPEGAENEQFF. CDR3 DNA: TGTGCCAGCAGCCCGGAGGGGGCTGAGAATGAGCAGTTCTTC.

The V gene is TRBV30, the J gene TRBJ1-3, with unresolved D. The CDR3 runs 16 residues. V was cut by 5 bases and J by 0 bases, with 17 bases left in between. The germline gives CDR1 GTSNPN, CDR2 SVGIG (reference sequence). Here the CDR3 DNA reads TGTGCCTGGGCCCCCCACGAGAGGGACTCTGGAAACACCATATATTTT. It specifies CAWAPHERDSGNTIYF.

The CDR3 nucleotides read TGTGCCAGCAGTTCGACAGGGGGACCCACAGATACGCAGTATTTT. It codes for CASSSTGGPTDTQYF. The chain carries TRBV28 and TRBJ2-3; 9 bases are shared with TRBD1. The V and J ends lost 4 bases and 2 bases, in that order; junction bases with no gene match: 4. The CDR3 sequence is 15 residues long. The germline V gene encodes CDR1 MDHEN and CDR2 SYDVKM.

The rearrangement joins TRBV13 to TRBJ2-2, with TRBD2 as a possible D gene (7 bases). Germline CDR1 and CDR2: PRHDT and FYEKMQ (reference sequence). V lost 0 bases and J 7 bases, leaving 21 bases between the germline ends. CDR3 length: 18 amino acids. The DNA of the CDR3 is TGTGCCAGCAGCTTAGGCCTAACCGGGGGGCCGAGGGACGGGGAGCTGTTTTTT. Protein: CASSLGLTGGPRDGELFF.

The chain joins TRBV2 to TRBJ2-3; 7 bases line up with TRBD1. CDR1 and CDR2 (germline): SNHLY, FYNNEI. The CDR3 is made up of 18 amino acids. The J segment lost 1 base and the V segment lost 6 bases, leaving 16 bases of the junction unmatched. Here the CDR3 reads CASSQSDRQLTGTDTQYF. The CDR3 DNA follows: TGTGCCAGCAGCCAATCGGACAGGCAATTAACAGGCACAGATACGCAGTATTTT.

The chain combines TRBV10-1 with TRBJ2-7, with TRBD1 matching 7 bases. CDR3 length: 14 residues. The ends lost 0 bases at V and 3 bases at J; junction bases unmatched: 2. Germline V gene sequence: CDR1 WNHNN, CDR2 SYGVQD (reference sequence). For the CDR3, the DNA is TGCGCCAGCAGTGAGTCCGGGACAGACTACGAGCAGTACTTC. Encoded protein: CASSESGTDYEQYF.

V and J are TRBV6-1 and TRBJ2-7; 8 bases match TRBD1. This CDR3 contains 19 residues. In germline, CDR1 is MNHNS, CDR2 SASEGT. V gave up 0 bases and J gave up 3 bases; unmatched junction bases: 16. The CDR3 protein is CASSEARDRYTLEFYEQYF. In DNA form, the CDR3 reads TGTGCCAGCAGTGAAGCCCGGGACAGGTATACCCTTGAATTCTACGAGCAGTACTTC.

The CDR3 is CASSLGGRGPDTQYF. The CDR3 DNA reads as TGTGCCAGCAGCTTGGGGGGGCGCGGGCCAGATACGCAGTATTTT. The chain has TRBV7-8 and TRBJ2-3; maybe TRBD2 (7 bases). CDR3 length: 15 amino acids. V dropped 3 bases and J dropped 4 bases, with 14 bases sitting between them. The germline V gene has CDR1 SGHVS and CDR2 FQNEAQ.

The rearrangement joins TRBV6-5 to TRBJ2-5, with 10 bases fitting TRBD1. The DNA end is a closer match to TRBJ2-7, so the J assignment may be wrong. The CDR3 totals 14 residues. CDR1 is MNHEY and CDR2 is SVGAGI in the germline V gene. CDR3 protein: CASTRDRGAYEQYF. The CDR3 bases are TGTGCCAGCACCAGGGACAGGGGAGCGTACGAGCAGTACTTC.

This chain uses TRBV6-1 with TRBJ1-2; 8 bases match TRBD1. The CDR3 length is 13 residues. V shed 11 bases and J 1 base; nucleotides not matched to a gene: 6. Germline V gene lookup returns CDR1 MNHNS and CDR2 SASEGT. The CDR3 DNA reads TGTGCCTTACGGACAGGGCTTAACTATGGCTACACCTTC. It is translated as CALRTGLNYGYTF.

The chain links TRBV4-1 to TRBJ2-1; 13 nucleotides align to TRBD2. Germline V gene sequence: CDR1 MGHRA, CDR2 YSYEKL. After removal of 1 base from V and 0 bases from J, the junction contained 9 bases not matched to a gene. This CDR3 region has 20 residues. Written as DNA, the CDR3 is TGCGCCAGCAGCCAAGCGTTAGGACTAGCGGGGGCGATCTCCTACAATGAGCAGTTCTTC. As protein: CASSQALGLAGAISYNEQFF.

This chain joins TRBV13 and TRBJ2-7; weak D call: TRBD1 (6 bases). Germline V gives CDR1 PRHDT, CDR2 FYEKMQ (reference sequence). V lost 5 bases, J lost 0 bases, and 14 bases lay in between. The CDR3 sequence is 15 residues long. The CDR3, as DNA: TGTGCCAGCAGCGCTGGTCAGGGGTACTCCTACGAGCAGTACTTC. It codes for CASSAGQGYSYEQYF.

The rearrangement links TRBV13 to TRBJ2-4; D is unresolved. V lost 8 bases, J lost 0 bases, and 8 bases lay in between. CDR1 PRHDT and CDR2 FYEKMQ come from the germline V gene (reference sequence). This CDR3 region has 13 residues. DNA for the CDR3: TGTGCCAGCGGCCAACTAGCCAAAAACATTCAGTACTTC. This codes for CASGQLAKNIQYF.

The chain combines TRBV6-5 with TRBJ2-7; possibly TRBD2 for D (5 bases). The CDR3 contains 13 residues. Trimming stripped 6 bases from V and 0 bases from J, with 9 bases between. From germline, CDR1 is MNHEY and CDR2 SVGAGI. CDR3 sequence: CASRSRDSYEQYF. The CDR3 DNA reads as TGTGCCAGCAGGAGCCGGGACTCCTACGAGCAGTACTTC.